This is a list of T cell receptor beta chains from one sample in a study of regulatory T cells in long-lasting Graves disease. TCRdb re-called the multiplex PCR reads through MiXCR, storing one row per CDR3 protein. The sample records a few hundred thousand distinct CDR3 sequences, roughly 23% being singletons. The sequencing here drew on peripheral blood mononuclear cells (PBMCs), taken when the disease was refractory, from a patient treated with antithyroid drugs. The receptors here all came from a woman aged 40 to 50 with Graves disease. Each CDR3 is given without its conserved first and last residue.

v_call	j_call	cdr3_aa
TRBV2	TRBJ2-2	ASSEETGPGELF
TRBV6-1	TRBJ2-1	ASSPLAVSYNEQF
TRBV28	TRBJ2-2	ASSASTGGNTGELS
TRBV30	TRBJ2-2	AWGTGGGTGELF
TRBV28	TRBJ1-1	ASSNHMHTEAF
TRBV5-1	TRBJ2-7	ASSLNPGRYEQY
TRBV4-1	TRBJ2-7	ASSQLPYRDRTYEQY
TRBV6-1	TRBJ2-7	ASRSPAGVREQY
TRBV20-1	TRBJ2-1	SARESRPIYNEQF
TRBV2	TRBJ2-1	ASTQDRGYNEQF
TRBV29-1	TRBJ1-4	SFRDATNEKLF
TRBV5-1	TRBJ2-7	ASTWTERGEQY
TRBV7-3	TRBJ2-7	ASSLYPIAGSYEQY
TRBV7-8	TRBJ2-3	ASSTRRVPASTDTQY
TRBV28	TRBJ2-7	ASSSPRDRGLSEQY
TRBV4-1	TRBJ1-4	ASSQISLGMTNEKLF
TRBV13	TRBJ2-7	ASSRRTSGRYEQY
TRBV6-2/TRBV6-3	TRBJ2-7	ASSYGSEYGPSEQY
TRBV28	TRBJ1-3	ASSLFASGNTIY
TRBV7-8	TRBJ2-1	ASSLDGGLAVEQF
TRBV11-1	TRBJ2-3	ASSLSFADTQY
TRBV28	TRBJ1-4	ASSFDGEKLF
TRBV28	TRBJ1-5	ASIEGSNQPQH
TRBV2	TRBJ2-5	ASSSTSGRSGAQETQY
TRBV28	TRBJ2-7	ASSSGQHSYEQY
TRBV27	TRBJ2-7	ASSPSREPYEQY
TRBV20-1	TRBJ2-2	SASGPTGELF
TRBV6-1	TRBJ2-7	ASSETGGLAYEQY
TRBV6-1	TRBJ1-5	ASSNSNQPQH
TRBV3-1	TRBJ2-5	ASSHRGVETQY
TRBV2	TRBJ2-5	ASSETRRRETQY
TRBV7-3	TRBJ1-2	ASSLAGGFYGYT
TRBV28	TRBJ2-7	ASSPNSGRASYEQY
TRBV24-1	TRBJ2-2	ATSDLGTGGVNGELF
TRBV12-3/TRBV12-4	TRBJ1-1	ASSRTGSGFTEAF
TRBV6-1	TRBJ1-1	ASKLGTGTYLTPNTEAF
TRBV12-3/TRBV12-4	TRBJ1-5	ASSLPGVRNQPQH
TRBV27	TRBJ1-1	ASIPPDSFTEAF
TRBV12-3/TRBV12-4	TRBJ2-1	ASSPYSGSLNEQF
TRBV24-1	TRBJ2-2	ATSKVATGELF
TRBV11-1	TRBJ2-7	ASSSLPGQGTYEQY
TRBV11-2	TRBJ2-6	ASSRGANVLT